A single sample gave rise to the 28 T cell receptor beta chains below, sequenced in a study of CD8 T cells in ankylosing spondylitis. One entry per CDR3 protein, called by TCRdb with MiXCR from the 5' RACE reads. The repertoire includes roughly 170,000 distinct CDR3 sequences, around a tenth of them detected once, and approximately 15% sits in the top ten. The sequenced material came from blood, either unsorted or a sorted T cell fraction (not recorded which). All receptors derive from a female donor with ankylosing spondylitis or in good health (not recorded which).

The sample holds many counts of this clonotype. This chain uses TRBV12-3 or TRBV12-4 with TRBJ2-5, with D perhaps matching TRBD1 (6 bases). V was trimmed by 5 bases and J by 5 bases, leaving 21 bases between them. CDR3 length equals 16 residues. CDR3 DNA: TGTGCCAGCAGTCCAATCCTCGCAGGGGAATGGGAGACCCAGTACTTC. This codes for CASSPILAGEWETQYF.

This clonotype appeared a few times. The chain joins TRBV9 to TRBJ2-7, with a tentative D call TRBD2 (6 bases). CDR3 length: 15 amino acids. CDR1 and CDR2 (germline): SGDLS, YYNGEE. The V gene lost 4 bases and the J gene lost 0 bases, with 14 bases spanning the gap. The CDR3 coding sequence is TGTGCCAGCAGCCCTGGGGCCGGGGGCTCCTACGAGCAGTACTTC. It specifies CASSPGAGGSYEQYF.

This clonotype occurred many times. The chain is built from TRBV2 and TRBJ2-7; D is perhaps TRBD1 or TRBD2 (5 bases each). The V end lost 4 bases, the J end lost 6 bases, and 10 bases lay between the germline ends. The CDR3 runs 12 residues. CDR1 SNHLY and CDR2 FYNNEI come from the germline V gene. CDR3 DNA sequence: TGTGCCAGCAGTGGGGAGACAGTCGAGCAGTACTTC. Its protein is CASSGETVEQYF. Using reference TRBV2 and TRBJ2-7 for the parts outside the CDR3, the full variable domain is EPEVTQTPSHQVTQMGQEVILRCVPISNHLYFYWYRQILGQKVEFLVSFYNNEISEKSEIFDDQFSVERPDGSNFTLKIRSTKLEDSAMYFCASSGETVEQYFGPGTRLTVT.

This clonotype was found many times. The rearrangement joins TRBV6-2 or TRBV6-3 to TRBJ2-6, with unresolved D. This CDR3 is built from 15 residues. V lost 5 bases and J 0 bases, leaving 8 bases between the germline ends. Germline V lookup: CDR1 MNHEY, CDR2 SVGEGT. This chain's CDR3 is CASSTQVSGANVLTF. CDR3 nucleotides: TGTGCCAGCAGTACTCAGGTCTCTGGGGCCAACGTCCTGACTTTC.

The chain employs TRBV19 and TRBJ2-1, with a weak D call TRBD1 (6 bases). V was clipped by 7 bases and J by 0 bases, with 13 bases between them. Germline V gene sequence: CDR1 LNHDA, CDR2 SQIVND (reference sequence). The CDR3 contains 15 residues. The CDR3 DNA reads TGTGCCAGTACCCCCACAGGGAGCTCCTACAATGAGCAGTTCTTC. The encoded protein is CASTPTGSSYNEQFF.

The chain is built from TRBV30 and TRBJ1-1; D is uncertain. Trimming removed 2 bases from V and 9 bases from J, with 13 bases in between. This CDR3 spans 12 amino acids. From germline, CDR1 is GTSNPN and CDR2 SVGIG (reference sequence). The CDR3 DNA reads TGTGCCTGGAGTACCTCGGGCAGGAAAGCTTTCTTT. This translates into CAWSTSGRKAFF. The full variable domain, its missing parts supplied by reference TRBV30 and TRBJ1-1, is SQTIHQWPATLVQPVGSPLSLECTVEGTSNPNLYWYRQAAGRGLQLLFYSVGIGQISSEVPQNLSASRPQDRQFILSSKKLLLSDSGFYLCAWSTSGRKAFFGQGTRLTVV.

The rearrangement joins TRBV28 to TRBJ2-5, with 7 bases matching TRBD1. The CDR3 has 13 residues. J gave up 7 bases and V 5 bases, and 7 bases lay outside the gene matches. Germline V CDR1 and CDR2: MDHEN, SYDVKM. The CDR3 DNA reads TGTGCCAGCAGTGAGACAGGGTTGGGGACCCAGTACTTC. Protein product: CASSETGLGTQYF.

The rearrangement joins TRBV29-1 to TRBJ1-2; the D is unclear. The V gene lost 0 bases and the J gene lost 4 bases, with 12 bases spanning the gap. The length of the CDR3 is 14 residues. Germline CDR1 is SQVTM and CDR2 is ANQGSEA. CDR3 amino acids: CSVEDGWQFYGYTF. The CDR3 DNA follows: TGCAGCGTTGAAGATGGATGGCAGTTCTATGGCTACACCTTC.

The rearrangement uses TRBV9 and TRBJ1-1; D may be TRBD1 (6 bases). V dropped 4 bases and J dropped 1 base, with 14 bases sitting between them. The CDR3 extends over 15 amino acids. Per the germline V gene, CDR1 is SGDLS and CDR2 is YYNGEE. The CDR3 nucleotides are TGTGCCAGCAGCCTTCAGACAGGAGCGAACACTGAAGCTTTCTTT. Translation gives CASSLQTGANTEAFF.

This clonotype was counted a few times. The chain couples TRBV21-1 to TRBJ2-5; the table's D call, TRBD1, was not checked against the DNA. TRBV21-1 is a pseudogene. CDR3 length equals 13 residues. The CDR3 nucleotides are TGTGCCAGCGGAACAGGGGTGGTGGAGACCCAGTACTTC. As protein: CASGTGVVETQYF.

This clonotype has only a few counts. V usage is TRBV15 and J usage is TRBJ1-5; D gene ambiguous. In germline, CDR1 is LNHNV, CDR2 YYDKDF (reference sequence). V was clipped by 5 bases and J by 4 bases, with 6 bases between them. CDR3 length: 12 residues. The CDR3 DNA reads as TGTGCCACCAGCTCGATTAATCAGCCCCAGCATTTT. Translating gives CATSSINQPQHF.

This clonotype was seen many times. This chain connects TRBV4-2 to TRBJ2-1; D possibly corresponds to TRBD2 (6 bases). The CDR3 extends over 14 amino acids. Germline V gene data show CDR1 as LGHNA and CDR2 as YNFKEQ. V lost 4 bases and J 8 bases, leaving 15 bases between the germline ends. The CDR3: CASSLGPGGDEQFF. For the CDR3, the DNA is TGTGCCAGCAGCCTGGGCCCCGGAGGGGATGAGCAGTTCTTC.

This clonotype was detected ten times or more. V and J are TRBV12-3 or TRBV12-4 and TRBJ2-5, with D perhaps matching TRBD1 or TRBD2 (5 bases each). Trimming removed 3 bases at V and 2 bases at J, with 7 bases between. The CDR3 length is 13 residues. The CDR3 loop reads CASSLGEQETQYF. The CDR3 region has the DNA TGTGCCAGCAGTTTGGGGGAACAAGAGACCCAGTACTTC.

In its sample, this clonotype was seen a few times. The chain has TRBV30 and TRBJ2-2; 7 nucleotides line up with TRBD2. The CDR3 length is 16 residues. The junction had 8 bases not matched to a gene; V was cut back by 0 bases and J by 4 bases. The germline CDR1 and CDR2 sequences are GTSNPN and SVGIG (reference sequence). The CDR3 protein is CAWSVRGTSVTGELFF. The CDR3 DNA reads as TGTGCCTGGAGTGTAAGGGGCACTAGCGTCACCGGGGAGCTGTTTTTT.

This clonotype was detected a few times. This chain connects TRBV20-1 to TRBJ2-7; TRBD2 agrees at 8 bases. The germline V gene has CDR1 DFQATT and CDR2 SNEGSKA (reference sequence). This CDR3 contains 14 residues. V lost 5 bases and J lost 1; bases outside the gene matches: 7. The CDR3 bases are TGCAGTGCTCTGACTAGCGCCGCTTCCTACGAGCAGTACTTC. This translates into CSALTSAASYEQYF.

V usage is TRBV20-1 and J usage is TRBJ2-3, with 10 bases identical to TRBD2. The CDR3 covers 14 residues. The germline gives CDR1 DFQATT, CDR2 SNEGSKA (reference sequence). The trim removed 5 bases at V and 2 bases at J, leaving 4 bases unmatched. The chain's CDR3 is CSAPSGRSTDTQYF. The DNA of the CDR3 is TGCAGTGCTCCTAGCGGGAGATCCACAGATACGCAGTATTTT.

The CDR3 sequence is CASSYSRTGGYNEQFF. The CDR3 DNA is TGTGCCAGCAGTTACTCGAGGACAGGGGGCTACAATGAGCAGTTCTTC. The chain joins TRBV6-2 or TRBV6-3 to TRBJ2-1; 10 bases line up with TRBD1. In germline, CDR1 is MNHEY, CDR2 SVGEGT. Trimming removed 0 bases from V and 3 bases from J; junction bases left unmatched: 2. The CDR3 is 16 residues long.

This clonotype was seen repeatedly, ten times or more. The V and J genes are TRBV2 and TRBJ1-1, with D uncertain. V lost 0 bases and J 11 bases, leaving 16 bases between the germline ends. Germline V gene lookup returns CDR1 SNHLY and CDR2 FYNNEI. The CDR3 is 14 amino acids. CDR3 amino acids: CASSEANGGPGAFF. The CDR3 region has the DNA TGTGCCAGCAGTGAAGCGAATGGAGGTCCTGGGGCTTTCTTT.

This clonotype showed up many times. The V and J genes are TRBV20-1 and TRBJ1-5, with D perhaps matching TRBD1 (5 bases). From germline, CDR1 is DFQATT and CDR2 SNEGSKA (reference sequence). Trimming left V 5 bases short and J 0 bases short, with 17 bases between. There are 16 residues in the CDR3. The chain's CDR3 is CSAPPPGDYSNQPQHF. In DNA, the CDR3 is TGCAGTGCTCCCCCCCCGGGGGACTATAGCAATCAGCCCCAGCATTTT.

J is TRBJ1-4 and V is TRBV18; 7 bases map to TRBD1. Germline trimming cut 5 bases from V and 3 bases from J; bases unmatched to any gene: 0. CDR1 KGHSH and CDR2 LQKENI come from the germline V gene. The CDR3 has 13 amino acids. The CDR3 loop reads CASSGQANEKLFF. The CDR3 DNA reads TGTGCCAGCTCAGGACAGGCTAATGAAAAACTGTTTTTT. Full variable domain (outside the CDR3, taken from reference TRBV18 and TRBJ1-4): NAGVMQNPRHLVRRRGQEARLRCSPMKGHSHVYWYRQLPEEGLKFMVYLQKENIIDESGMPKERFSAEFPKEGPSILRIQQVVRGDSAAYFCASSGQANEKLFFGSGTQLSVL.

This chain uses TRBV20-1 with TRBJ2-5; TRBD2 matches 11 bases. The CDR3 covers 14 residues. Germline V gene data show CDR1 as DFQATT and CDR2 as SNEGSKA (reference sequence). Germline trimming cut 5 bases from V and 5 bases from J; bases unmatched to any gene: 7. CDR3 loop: CSAPRLAGRETQYF. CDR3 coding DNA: TGCAGTGCTCCTAGACTAGCGGGACGGGAGACCCAGTACTTC.

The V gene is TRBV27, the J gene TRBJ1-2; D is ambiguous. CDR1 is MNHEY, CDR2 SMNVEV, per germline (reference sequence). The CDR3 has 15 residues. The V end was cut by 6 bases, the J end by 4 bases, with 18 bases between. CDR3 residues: CASSPSQAFPYGYTF. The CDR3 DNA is TGTGCCAGCAGCCCTAGCCAGGCGTTTCCCTATGGCTACACCTTC.

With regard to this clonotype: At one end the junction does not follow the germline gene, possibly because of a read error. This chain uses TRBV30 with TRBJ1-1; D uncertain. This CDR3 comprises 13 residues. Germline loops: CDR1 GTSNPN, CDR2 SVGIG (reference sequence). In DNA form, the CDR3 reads TGTGCCTGGTGTGTAACTCGAAGCACTGAAGCTTTCTTT. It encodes CAWCVTRSTEAFF. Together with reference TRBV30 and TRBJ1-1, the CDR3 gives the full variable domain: SQTIHQWPATLVQPVGSPLSLECTVEGTSNPNLYWYRQAAGRGLQLLFYSVGIGQISSEVPQNLSASRPQDRQFILSSKKLLLSDSGFYLCAWCVTRSTEAFFGQGTRLTVV.

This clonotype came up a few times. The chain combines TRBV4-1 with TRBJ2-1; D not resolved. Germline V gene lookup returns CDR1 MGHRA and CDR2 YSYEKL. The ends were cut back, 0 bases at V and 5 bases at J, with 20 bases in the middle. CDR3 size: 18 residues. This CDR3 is CASSQDWRPYQQNNEQFF. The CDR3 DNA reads TGCGCCAGCAGCCAAGATTGGAGACCATACCAACAAAACAATGAGCAGTTCTTC.

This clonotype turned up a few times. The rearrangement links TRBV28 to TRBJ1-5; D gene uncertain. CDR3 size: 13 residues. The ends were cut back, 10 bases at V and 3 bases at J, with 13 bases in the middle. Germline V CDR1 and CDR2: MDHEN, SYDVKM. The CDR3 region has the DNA TGTGCCACCTTGAGTGTAGACAATCAGCCCCAGCATTTT. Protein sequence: CATLSVDNQPQHF.

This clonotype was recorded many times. CDR3 sequence reads: CASSPGAYNEQFF. In DNA form, the CDR3 reads TGTGCCAGCAGCCCGGGGGCCTACAATGAGCAGTTCTTC. The V call is TRBV5-5, the J call TRBJ2-1; maybe TRBD2 (6 bases). The germline CDR1 and CDR2 sequences are SGHKS and YYEKEE (reference sequence). The CDR3 extends over 13 amino acids. V lost 4 bases to trimming and J lost 2 bases, with 7 bases between them.

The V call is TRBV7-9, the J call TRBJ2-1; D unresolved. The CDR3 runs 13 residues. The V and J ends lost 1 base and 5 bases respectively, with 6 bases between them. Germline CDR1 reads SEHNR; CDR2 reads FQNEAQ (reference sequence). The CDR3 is CASSLVGNNEQFF. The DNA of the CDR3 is TGTGCCAGCAGCTTAGTCGGTAACAATGAGCAGTTCTTC.

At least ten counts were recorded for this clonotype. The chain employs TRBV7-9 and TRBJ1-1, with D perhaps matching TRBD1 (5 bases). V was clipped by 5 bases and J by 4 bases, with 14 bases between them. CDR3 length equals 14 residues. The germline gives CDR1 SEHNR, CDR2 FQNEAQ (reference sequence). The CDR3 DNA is TGTGCCAGCAGCCTTAGGCAGGGCGGCACTGAAGCTTTCTTT. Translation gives CASSLRQGGTEAFF.